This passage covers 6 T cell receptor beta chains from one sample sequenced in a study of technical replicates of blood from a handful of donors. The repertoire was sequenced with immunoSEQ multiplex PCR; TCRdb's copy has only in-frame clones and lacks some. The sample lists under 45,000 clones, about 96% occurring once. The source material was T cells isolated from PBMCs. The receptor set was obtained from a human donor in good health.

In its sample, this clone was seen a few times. CDR3 residues: CAWSVTLAKNIQYF. CDR3 DNA: TGTGCCTGGAGTGTTACTCTAGCCAAAAACATTCAGTACTTC. This sequence joins TRBV30 and TRBJ2-4; D call uncertain. V lost 0 bases and J 0 bases, leaving 6 bases between the germline ends. The CDR3 has 14 amino acids. Germline loops: CDR1 GTSNPN, CDR2 SVGIG (reference sequence).

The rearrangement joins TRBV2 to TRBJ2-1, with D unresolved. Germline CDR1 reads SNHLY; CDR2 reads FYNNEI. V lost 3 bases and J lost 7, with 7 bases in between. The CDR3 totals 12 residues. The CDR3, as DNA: TGTGCCAGCAGTGAGCGGTGGAATGAGCAGTTCTTC. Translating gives CASSERWNEQFF.

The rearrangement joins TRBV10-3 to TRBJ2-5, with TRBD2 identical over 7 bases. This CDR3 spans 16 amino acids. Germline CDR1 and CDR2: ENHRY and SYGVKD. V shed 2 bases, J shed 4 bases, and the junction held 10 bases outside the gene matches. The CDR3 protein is CAISEPEGGERETQYF. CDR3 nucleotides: TGTGCCATCAGTGAGCCGGAGGGAGGGGAAAGAGAGACCCAGTACTTC.

The chain's CDR3 is CASSLKGGANYGYTF. CDR3 sequence (DNA): TGTGCCAGCAGCCTAAAGGGAGGCGCAAACTATGGCTACACCTTC. The gene calls are TRBV5-8 and TRBJ1-2; D is unresolved. The CDR3 covers 15 residues. V shed 4 bases and J shed 2 bases, with 15 bases lying between them. Germline V gives CDR1 SGHTS, CDR2 YDEGEE.

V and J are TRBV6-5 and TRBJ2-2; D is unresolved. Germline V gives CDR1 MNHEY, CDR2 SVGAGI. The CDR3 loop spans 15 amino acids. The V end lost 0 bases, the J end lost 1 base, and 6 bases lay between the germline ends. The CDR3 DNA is TGTGCCAGCAGTTACTCGTTCCTGAACACCGGGGAGCTGTTTTTT. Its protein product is CASSYSFLNTGELFF.

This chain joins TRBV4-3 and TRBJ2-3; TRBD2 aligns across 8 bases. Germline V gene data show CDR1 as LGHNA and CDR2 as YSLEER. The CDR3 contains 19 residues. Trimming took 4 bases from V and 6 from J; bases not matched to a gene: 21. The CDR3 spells CASSRTHYRLAQLSDTQYF. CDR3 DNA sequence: TGCGCCAGCAGCCGGACGCATTATCGACTAGCGCAATTGAGTGATACGCAGTATTTT.